Listed below are T cell receptor beta chains from one sample, sequenced in a study of blood T cell repertoires in COVID-19. Sequencing used immunoSEQ multiplex PCR; TCRdb keeps in-frame clones, though not all of them. Of roughly 140,000 clones in the sample, roughly 90% were seen once. The material sequenced was peripheral blood. These receptors came from a woman in her sixties with active or convalescent COVID-19. CDR3s include the opening cysteine and the closing phenylalanine or tryptophan. The order of the fields is J gene, V gene, CDR3 protein.

J: TRBJ2-1
V: TRBV15
CDR3: CATSSDRWGGRDEQFF

J: TRBJ1-1
V: TRBV6-5
CDR3: CASSYSSQNTEAFF

J: TRBJ2-7
V: TRBV7-2
CDR3: CASTLTGTTYEQYF

J: TRBJ2-2
V: TRBV7-2
CDR3: CASSVAYHTGELFF

J: TRBJ2-1
V: TRBV3-1/TRBV3-2
CDR3: CASSQDGGGGEGEQFF

J: TRBJ2-3
V: TRBV6-1
CDR3: CASSETSGGSDTQYF

J: TRBJ2-6
V: TRBV9
CDR3: CASSVVRAGANVLTF

J: TRBJ1-4
V: TRBV6-2/TRBV6-3
CDR3: CASSRWGNEKLFF

J: TRBJ1-3
V: TRBV18
CDR3: CASSLRVPGQGPSGNTIYF

J: TRBJ1-2
V: TRBV19
CDR3: CASKPGQLSNYGYTF

J: TRBJ2-7
V: TRBV4-1
CDR3: CASSQVPRGYEQYF

J: TRBJ1-5
V: TRBV6-5
CDR3: CATAQGGGGNQPQHF

J: TRBJ2-1
V: TRBV10-3
CDR3: CAISDSAGGLYNEQFF

J: TRBJ2-7
V: TRBV6-5
CDR3: CASQARDRGLYEQYF

J: TRBJ1-6
V: TRBV9
CDR3: CASSFRLAISGSPLHF

J: TRBJ2-1
V: TRBV7-8
CDR3: CASSDVGGGSSYNEQFF

J: TRBJ1-2
V: TRBV6-1
CDR3: CASSAKQTGSLRGYTF

J: TRBJ1-5
V: TRBV6-5
CDR3: CASSPTWGQDQPQHF

J: TRBJ2-3
V: TRBV5-1
CDR3: CASVSGGALDTQYF

J: TRBJ1-3
V: TRBV5-1
CDR3: CASSLSSSGNTIYF

J: TRBJ1-6
V: TRBV11-2
CDR3: CASSLAQGTNSPLHF

J: TRBJ2-3
V: TRBV15
CDR3: CATSRDWQALYTQYF

J: TRBJ1-5
V: TRBV7-9
CDR3: CASSLALAGQPQHF

J: TRBJ2-3
V: TRBV5-5
CDR3: CASSSLMTGADTQYF

J: TRBJ1-1
V: TRBV5-1
CDR3: CASSFTGGSETEAFF

J: TRBJ2-2
V: TRBV9
CDR3: CASSVVPSGGASTGELFF

J: TRBJ1-6
V: TRBV7-2
CDR3: CASRRDRVGSPLHF

J: TRBJ2-7
V: TRBV4-1
CDR3: CASSQERTVIYEQYF

J: TRBJ2-3
V: TRBV2
CDR3: CASSAGGATDTQYF

J: TRBJ1-1
V: TRBV6-5
CDR3: CASSYSARGNTEAFF

J: TRBJ2-3
V: TRBV21-1
CDR3: CASSRAGTGGPPGTDTQYF

J: TRBJ1-1
V: TRBV19
CDR3: CASSTSWGGGTEAFF

J: TRBJ1-1
V: TRBV6-6
CDR3: CASSSLLQGGGTEAFF

J: TRBJ1-2
V: TRBV6-6
CDR3: CASSPAAVYGYTF

J: TRBJ2-7
V: TRBV20-1
CDR3: CSASPTVRAEQYF

J: TRBJ2-3
V: TRBV3-1/TRBV3-2
CDR3: CASSPSTGADTQYF

J: TRBJ2-3
V: TRBV29-1
CDR3: CSVELSPAADTQYF

J: TRBJ1-3
V: TRBV9
CDR3: CASSAHGTGTGNTIYF

J: TRBJ1-5
V: TRBV2
CDR3: CASRAHRGPSNQPQHF

J: TRBJ1-3
V: TRBV7-2
CDR3: CASSLWAGPGNTIYF